This is a list of T cell receptor beta chains from one sample in a study of T cells in localized non-small cell lung cancer. Some clones are missing from TCRdb's copy, which holds only in-frame ones; the method was immunoSEQ multiplex PCR. The sample includes under 60,000 clones, 75% to 90% of them seen just once. The specimen comprised peripheral blood, sampled before any cancer treatment. Receptors originate from a male donor aged 60 or over with stage III squamous cell lung carcinoma. Both conserved end residues are part of each CDR3. D genes are given only for firm matches.

j_gene: TRBJ1-3; v_gene: TRBV7-9; d_gene: NA; CDR3aa: CASSLAGASGNTIYF; CDR3nt: TGTGCCAGCAGCTTAGCGGGGGCGTCTGGAAACACCATATATTTT
j_gene: TRBJ2-7; v_gene: TRBV18; d_gene: TRBD1; CDR3aa: CASSLGQGPHEQYF; CDR3nt: TGTGCCAGCTCACTTGGACAGGGGCCCCACGAGCAGTACTTC
j_gene: TRBJ2-3; v_gene: TRBV6-5; d_gene: NA; CDR3aa: CASSPVGTDTQYF; CDR3nt: TGTGCCAGCAGTCCGGTTGGAACAGATACGCAGTATTTT
j_gene: TRBJ2-2; v_gene: TRBV7-2; d_gene: TRBD1; CDR3aa: CASPGQGAVGELFF; CDR3nt: TGTGCCAGTCCGGGACAGGGGGCGGTCGGGGAGCTGTTTTTT
j_gene: TRBJ1-5; v_gene: TRBV19; d_gene: NA; CDR3aa: CASSQNMGSNQPQHF; CDR3nt: TGTGCCAGTAGTCAGAACATGGGGAGCAATCAGCCCCAGCATTTT
j_gene: TRBJ1-1; v_gene: TRBV28; d_gene: NA; CDR3aa: CASSWDMNTEAFF; CDR3nt: TGTGCCAGCAGTTGGGACATGAACACTGAAGCTTTCTTT
j_gene: TRBJ2-2; v_gene: TRBV5-5; d_gene: TRBD2; CDR3aa: CASSLRLAGPTGELFF; CDR3nt: TGTGCCAGCAGCTTACGACTAGCGGGACCCACCGGGGAGCTGTTTTTT
j_gene: TRBJ1-5; v_gene: TRBV4-3; d_gene: NA; CDR3aa: CASSEEPREGNQPQHF; CDR3nt: TGCGCCAGCAGCGAGGAACCCCGGGAGGGTAATCAGCCCCAGCATTTT
j_gene: TRBJ1-4; v_gene: TRBV19; d_gene: NA; CDR3aa: CASSRQEEGEKLFF; CDR3nt: TGTGCCAGTAGTCGACAAGAGGAAGGCGAAAAACTGTTTTTT
j_gene: TRBJ2-2; v_gene: TRBV7-8; d_gene: NA; CDR3aa: CASSLGSAGELFF; CDR3nt: TGTGCCAGCAGCTTAGGGAGCGCCGGGGAGCTGTTTTTT
j_gene: TRBJ1-4; v_gene: TRBV28; d_gene: TRBD1; CDR3aa: CASSLGTGDIEKLFF; CDR3nt: TGTGCCAGCAGTTTGGGTACAGGGGATATAGAAAAACTGTTTTTT
j_gene: TRBJ2-1; v_gene: TRBV11-2; d_gene: TRBD2; CDR3aa: CASSPTSGRANNEQFF; CDR3nt: TGTGCCAGCAGCCCAACAAGCGGGAGGGCCAACAATGAGCAGTTCTTC
j_gene: TRBJ2-2; v_gene: TRBV11-3; d_gene: NA; CDR3aa: CASSLGTGELFF; CDR3nt: TGTGCCAGCAGCTTGGGCACCGGGGAGCTGTTTTTT
j_gene: TRBJ2-3; v_gene: TRBV5-1; d_gene: TRBD2; CDR3aa: CASSLAPGGLGDTQYF; CDR3nt: TGCGCCAGCAGCTTGGCGCCGGGGGGGCTCGGAGATACGCAGTATTTT
j_gene: TRBJ1-6; v_gene: TRBV30; d_gene: NA; CDR3aa: CAWSADTLNSPLHF; CDR3nt: TGTGCCTGGAGTGCCGACACACTAAATTCACCCCTCCACTTT
j_gene: TRBJ1-2; v_gene: TRBV27; d_gene: NA; CDR3aa: CASSSPFSITTGYGYTF; CDR3nt: TGTGCCAGCAGTTCCCCCTTCAGTATCACCACGGGCTATGGCTACACCTTC
j_gene: TRBJ1-2; v_gene: TRBV11-2; d_gene: NA; CDR3aa: CASSTTGNPWEGYTF; CDR3nt: TGTGCCAGCAGCACGACGGGAAATCCCTGGGAGGGCTACACCTTC
j_gene: TRBJ2-2; v_gene: TRBV5-1; d_gene: NA; CDR3aa: CASSLDGGGELFF; CDR3nt: TGCGCCAGCAGCTTGGATGGGGGTGGGGAGCTGTTTTTT
j_gene: TRBJ2-2; v_gene: TRBV5-1; d_gene: NA; CDR3aa: CASSDTGELFF; CDR3nt: TGCGCCAGCAGCGACACCGGGGAGCTGTTTTTT